The rows below give T cell receptor beta chains drawn from one sample of a study of cytomegalovirus exposure and HLA in healthy donors. TCRdb's table, derived via immunoSEQ multiplex PCR, lists solely in-frame clones and lacks some. The sample spans under 120,000 clones; the ten largest clones claim 0.55% to 0.6%. The sample taken for sequencing was PBMCs. Source of these receptors: a man aged 50 or older in good health and CMV-seronegative. Both conserved end residues are part of each CDR3. The D gene is left open where the match is weak.

D,J,V,CDR3,DNA
.,TRBJ2-3,TRBV5-6,CASPDRPGTTDTQYF,TGTGCCAGCCCAGACAGGCCGGGGACGACAGATACGCAGTATTTT
.,TRBJ2-1,TRBV9,CASSDSGAYNEQFF,TGTGCCAGCAGCGACAGCGGAGCCTACAATGAGCAGTTCTTC
TRBD1,TRBJ2-5,TRBV7-8,CASSYGQGRETQYF,TGTGCCAGCAGCTACGGACAGGGCAGGGAGACCCAGTACTTC
TRBD1,TRBJ2-7,TRBV4-1,CASSQDRVQVQGVYEQYF,TGCGCCAGCAGCCAAGACAGGGTTCAGGTACAGGGGGTATACGAGCAGTACTTC
.,TRBJ2-5,TRBV9,CASSVQGRQETQYF,TGTGCCAGCAGCGTACAGGGGCGGCAAGAGACCCAGTACTTC
.,TRBJ2-1,TRBV10-2,CASSAGGYYNEQFF,TGCGCCAGCAGCGCCGGAGGATACTACAATGAGCAGTTCTTC
TRBD2,TRBJ2-1,TRBV15,CATRRGREGHVNEQFF,TGTGCCACCAGAAGGGGGCGGGAGGGCCACGTGAATGAGCAGTTCTTC
.,TRBJ2-3,TRBV9,CASSGGRLTDTQYF,TGTGCCAGCAGCGGGGGGAGGCTCACAGATACGCAGTATTTT
.,TRBJ1-1,TRBV27,CASRTGYRNTEAFF,TGTGCCAGCAGGACAGGCTACCGGAACACTGAAGCTTTCTTT
TRBD1,TRBJ1-2,TRBV6-1,CASSGGTAVNYGYTF,TGTGCCAGCAGTGGGGGGACAGCAGTTAACTATGGCTACACCTTC
.,TRBJ1-5,TRBV2,CASSGEEGRSSNQPQHF,TGTGCCAGCAGTGGCGAGGAGGGGCGTTCGAGCAATCAGCCCCAGCATTTT
TRBD1,TRBJ1-2,TRBV4-3,CASSQDPRGHSSYGYTF,TGCGCCAGCAGCCAAGATCCCAGGGGGCATTCTAGCTATGGCTACACCTTC
TRBD1,TRBJ1-3,TRBV18,CASSRGQGNSGNTIYF,TGTGCCAGCTCAAGGGGACAGGGAAATTCTGGAAACACCATATATTTT
.,TRBJ1-3,TRBV19,CASSSARQVGNTIYF,TGTGCCAGTAGTTCCGCTCGGCAGGTTGGAAACACCATATATTTT
TRBD1,TRBJ1-2,TRBV19,CASTPLQTGNYGYTF,TGTGCCAGTACCCCCCTCCAGACAGGGAACTATGGCTACACCTTC
TRBD1,TRBJ2-7,TRBV19,CASSTTGVSYEQYF,TGTGCCAGTAGTACCACAGGGGTGTCCTACGAGCAGTACTTC
TRBD1,TRBJ1-1,TRBV29-1,CSVEEGGEAFF,TGCAGCGTTGAAGAAGGGGGCGAAGCTTTCTTT
TRBD1,TRBJ1-5,TRBV30,CAWRNRGADQPQHF,TGTGCCTGGAGGAACAGGGGTGCGGATCAGCCCCAGCATTTT
.,TRBJ1-2,TRBV11-2,CASTQSQGQIGGYTF,TGTGCCAGCACTCAGTCCCAGGGGCAGATTGGTGGCTACACCTTC
.,TRBJ1-2,TRBV4-3,CASSHRRGDGYTF,TGCGCCAGCAGCCACCGGAGAGGTGATGGCTACACCTTC
.,TRBJ2-2,TRBV5-1,CASWRAGTGELFF,TGCGCCAGCTGGAGGGCTGGGACCGGGGAGCTGTTTTTT
.,TRBJ1-4,TRBV5-1,CASREQGSPEGGLFF,TGCGCCAGCAGGGAACAGGGATCTCCCGAGGGTGGACTGTTTTTT
.,TRBJ1-3,TRBV6-5,CASTSPGRGNTIYF,TGTGCCAGCACTTCTCCGGGGAGGGGAAACACCATATATTTT
TRBD2,TRBJ2-1,TRBV7-3,CASSLLGEGREQFF,TGTGCCAGCAGCTTATTGGGGGAGGGCCGTGAGCAGTTCTTC
.,TRBJ2-5,TRBV5-4,CATYERDQETQYF,TGTGCCACCTACGAGAGGGACCAAGAGACCCAGTACTTC
.,TRBJ1-1,TRBV18,CASSPGDYGRGTEAFF,TGTGCCAGCTCACCAGGAGATTACGGGAGAGGCACTGAAGCTTTCTTT
TRBD1,TRBJ2-7,TRBV5-1,CASSGGQGNEQYF,TGCGCCAGCAGCGGGGGACAGGGGAACGAGCAGTACTTC
.,TRBJ1-4,TRBV19,CASSDSATNEKLFF,TGTGCCAGTAGTGACAGTGCAACTAATGAAAAACTGTTTTTT
TRBD1,TRBJ2-7,TRBV29-1,CSVDHQSGTGRLAEQYF,TGCAGCGTTGACCACCAAAGCGGGACAGGGCGTTTGGCCGAGCAGTACTTC
TRBD2,TRBJ2-7,TRBV10-3,CAISPPIAGGPGEQYF,TGTGCCATCAGTCCACCGATAGCGGGAGGGCCGGGTGAGCAGTACTTC
.,TRBJ1-1,TRBV27,CASSLLYRVKRGEAFF,TGTGCCAGCAGTTTATTATACAGGGTGAAAAGGGGTGAAGCTTTCTTT
.,TRBJ1-2,TRBV18,CASSVDSQRGYTF,TGTGCCAGCTCGGTCGACAGTCAGAGAGGCTACACCTTC
TRBD2,TRBJ2-7,TRBV7-3,CASSLVGGPVYEQYF,TGTGCCAGCAGCTTAGTGGGAGGGCCTGTCTACGAGCAGTACTTC
.,TRBJ2-1,TRBV19,CASSIQATNEQFF,TGTGCCAGTAGTATACAGGCTACCAATGAGCAGTTCTTC
.,TRBJ1-2,TRBV7-8,CASSAPARGRWYGYTF,TGTGCCAGCAGCGCCCCGGCCAGGGGAAGGTGGTATGGCTACACCTTC
TRBD2,TRBJ2-5,TRBV13,CASSSGGRETQYF,TGTGCCAGCAGCTCGGGGGGGAGGGAGACCCAGTACTTC
TRBD1,TRBJ2-7,TRBV7-6,CASSRRETGGPYEQYF,TGTGCCAGCAGCCGAAGGGAGACAGGGGGCCCCTACGAGCAGTACTTC
.,TRBJ2-1,TRBV5-1,CASSPASGGLHNEQFF,TGCGCCAGCAGCCCCGCTAGTGGCGGGCTTCACAATGAGCAGTTCTTC
.,TRBJ1-2,TRBV9,CASSRSGGYGYTF,TGTGCCAGCAGCCGCTCCGGAGGGTATGGCTACACCTTC
.,TRBJ1-2,TRBV5-1,CASSSTPGGNYGYTF,TGCGCCAGCAGCTCCACTCCGGGGGGAAACTATGGCTACACCTTC
.,TRBJ2-3,TRBV6-5,CASSRGSYTDTQYF,TGTGCCAGCAGTCGCGGGTCCTACACAGATACGCAGTATTTT
.,TRBJ2-7,TRBV7-2,CASSIRDNYEQYF,TGTGCCAGCAGCATCCGGGACAACTACGAGCAGTACTTC
.,TRBJ2-7,TRBV6-6,CASRKDGIGYEQYF,TGTGCCAGCAGGAAGGACGGGATTGGGTACGAGCAGTACTTC
.,TRBJ2-7,TRBV5-1,CASSLTRGGSEQYF,TGCGCCAGCAGCTTGACCCGAGGGGGTTCCGAGCAGTACTTC
.,TRBJ2-7,TRBV7-9,CASSLVAEQYF,TGTGCCAGCAGCTTAGTGGCCGAGCAGTACTTC
.,TRBJ1-1,TRBV6-1,CASFLLGRNTEAFF,TGTGCCAGCTTTCTGCTGGGCCGGAACACTGAAGCTTTCTTT
.,TRBJ1-3,TRBV5-6,CASSLVGQSGNTIYF,TGTGCCAGCAGCTTAGTTGGGCAGTCGGGAAACACCATATATTTT
TRBD1,TRBJ2-7,TRBV7-6,CASSRGGAYEQYF,TGTGCCAGCAGCAGAGGGGGCGCCTACGAGCAGTACTTC
TRBD2,TRBJ2-1,TRBV7-2,CASSLGAGGEQFF,TGTGCCAGCAGCTTAGGTGCGGGGGGTGAGCAGTTCTTC
.,TRBJ2-7,TRBV19,CASSSGSAAYEQYF,TGTGCCAGTAGTTCCGGGAGTGCTGCCTACGAGCAGTACTTC
TRBD2,TRBJ2-1,TRBV9,CASSVNRLAGVNEQFF,TGTGCCAGCAGCGTAAACCGACTAGCGGGGGTCAATGAGCAGTTCTTC
.,TRBJ1-4,TRBV30,CAPRLEKLFF,TGTGCCCCTAGGCTCGAAAAACTGTTTTTT
.,TRBJ1-3,TRBV7-6,CASSLATLQGEGNTIYF,TGTGCCAGCAGCTTAGCGACCCTACAGGGAGAGGGAAACACCATATATTTT